This TCR beta chain was found in a study of cytotoxic CD8 clonotypes in ibrutinib-treated CLL. CDR3 length: 16 residues. The V segment lost 0 bases and the J segment 0 bases; nucleotides outside the gene matches: 6. Per germline, CDR1 SGHDT and CDR2 YYEEEE. The protocol was immunoSEQ multiplex PCR, while the TCRdb copy is restricted to in-frame clones and leaves out a portion. Counted here are around 310,000 clones, roughly 80% occurring once; the ten biggest clones make up over 5%. A single count supports this clone. This TCR was sampled from a human donor with chronic lymphocytic leukemia. This rearrangement joins TRBV5-6 to TRBJ2-7; TRBD2 matches at 7 bases. The material was PBMCs, obtained before ibrutinib treatment. The CDR3 reads CASSLAAGVSSYEQYF. In nucleotides, the CDR3 is TGTGCCAGCAGCTTGGCCGCGGGAGTGAGCTCCTACGAGCAGTACTTC.